These T cell receptor beta chains were read from a single sample in a study of T cell changes during pregnancy in multiple sclerosis. Generated by immunoSEQ multiplex PCR, the TCRdb table keeps only in-frame clones and is missing some. The sample carries tens of thousands of clones, around nine tenths recorded once. Sequenced material: CD4+ T cells from peripheral blood mononuclear cells, taken before pregnancy. These receptor sequences come from a female donor with multiple sclerosis, enrolled in a pregnancy study. Both conserved end residues are part of each CDR3. A D gene is named only where the DNA matches it firmly. Size is omitted from some rows. Given values are once, few, many or a class for expanded clones.

abundance: -; d_gene: -; len: 17; v_gene: TRBV5-4; j_gene: TRBJ1-6; CDR3aa: CASSNSQASSYNSPLHF; CDR3nt: TGTGCCAGCAGCAACTCACAGGCCAGCTCCTATAATTCACCCCTCCACTTT
abundance: -; d_gene: -; len: 17; v_gene: TRBV5-1; j_gene: TRBJ2-3; CDR3aa: CASSRAPRTEFTDTQYF; CDR3nt: TGCGCCAGCAGCAGAGCACCCCGGACAGAGTTCACAGATACGCAGTATTTT
abundance: -; d_gene: -; len: 13; v_gene: TRBV13; j_gene: TRBJ2-7; CDR3aa: CASSASGGWEQYF; CDR3nt: TGTGCCAGCAGCGCCTCGGGGGGCTGGGAGCAGTACTTC
abundance: -; d_gene: TRBD1; len: 13; v_gene: TRBV9; j_gene: TRBJ1-1; CDR3aa: CASGWTGESEAFF; CDR3nt: TGTGCCAGCGGATGGACAGGGGAATCTGAAGCTTTCTTT
abundance: -; d_gene: TRBD1; len: 14; v_gene: TRBV7-9; j_gene: TRBJ1-6; CDR3aa: CATVGQVNNSPLHF; CDR3nt: TGTGCCACGGTGGGACAGGTCAATAATTCACCCCTCCACTTT
abundance: -; d_gene: -; len: 15; v_gene: TRBV30; j_gene: TRBJ1-2; CDR3aa: CAWSIPGRENYGYTF; CDR3nt: TGTGCCTGGAGTATACCCGGGAGGGAAAACTATGGCTACACCTTC
abundance: -; d_gene: -; len: 13; v_gene: TRBV28; j_gene: TRBJ2-7; CDR3aa: CASSWSNYYEQYF; CDR3nt: TGTGCCAGCAGTTGGTCTAACTACTACGAGCAGTACTTC
abundance: -; d_gene: TRBD1; len: 15; v_gene: TRBV27; j_gene: TRBJ1-5; CDR3aa: CASSRDRGGNQPQHF; CDR3nt: TGTGCCAGCAGTAGGGACAGGGGAGGGAATCAGCCCCAGCATTTT
abundance: -; d_gene: -; len: 14; v_gene: TRBV6-5; j_gene: TRBJ1-2; CDR3aa: CASLPGSNGYGYTF; CDR3nt: TGTGCCAGCCTACCCGGGAGCAACGGCTATGGCTACACCTTC
abundance: -; d_gene: -; len: 16; v_gene: TRBV7-9; j_gene: TRBJ1-4; CDR3aa: CASSLGGLFVGEKLFF; CDR3nt: TGTGCCAGCAGCTTAGGAGGACTATTCGTCGGGGAAAAACTGTTTTTT
abundance: -; d_gene: TRBD1; len: 16; v_gene: TRBV11-3; j_gene: TRBJ1-1; CDR3aa: CASSPTYRGRGTEAFF; CDR3nt: TGTGCCAGCAGCCCGACCTACAGGGGGCGGGGGACTGAAGCTTTCTTT
abundance: -; d_gene: -; len: 16; v_gene: TRBV18; j_gene: TRBJ1-4; CDR3aa: CASSPRFSTGGEKLFF; CDR3nt: TGTGCCAGCTCACCAAGGTTCTCGACAGGAGGTGAAAAACTGTTTTTT
abundance: -; d_gene: -; len: 15; v_gene: TRBV5-1; j_gene: TRBJ2-3; CDR3aa: CASSLGQYSTDTQYF; CDR3nt: TGCGCCAGCAGCTTGGGACAGTATAGCACAGATACGCAGTATTTT
abundance: -; d_gene: -; len: 16; v_gene: TRBV6-5; j_gene: TRBJ2-5; CDR3aa: CASSYLTIAGQETQYF; CDR3nt: TGTGCCAGCAGTTACCTCACCATCGCGGGGCAAGAGACCCAGTACTTC
abundance: -; d_gene: TRBD2; len: 19; v_gene: TRBV7-3; j_gene: TRBJ2-7; CDR3aa: CASSPRTSGARLSSYEQYF; CDR3nt: TGTGCCAGCAGCCCCCGGACTAGCGGGGCAAGATTAAGCTCCTACGAGCAGTACTTC
abundance: once; d_gene: TRBD2; len: 16; v_gene: TRBV25-1; j_gene: TRBJ2-1; CDR3aa: CASSEYLASGTHEQFF; CDR3nt: TGTGCCAGCAGTGAATACCTGGCTAGCGGGACGCATGAGCAGTTCTTC
abundance: -; d_gene: -; len: 13; v_gene: TRBV15; j_gene: TRBJ2-7; CDR3aa: CATTEGGAYEQYF; CDR3nt: TGTGCCACCACCGAGGGGGGGGCCTACGAGCAGTACTTC
abundance: -; d_gene: -; len: 15; v_gene: TRBV12-5; j_gene: TRBJ1-4; CDR3aa: CASGTGVATNEKLFF; CDR3nt: TGTGCTAGTGGAACCGGTGTTGCAACTAATGAAAAACTGTTTTTT
abundance: -; d_gene: -; len: 14; v_gene: TRBV15; j_gene: TRBJ1-4; CDR3aa: CATSRARDGGKLFF; CDR3nt: TGTGCCACCAGCAGGGCGAGGGACGGAGGGAAACTGTTTTTT
abundance: -; d_gene: TRBD2; len: 15; v_gene: TRBV5-1; j_gene: TRBJ2-5; CDR3aa: CASSFRTSGDPVIYF; CDR3nt: TGCGCCAGCAGCTTTAGGACTAGCGGGGACCCGGTAATCTACTTC
abundance: -; d_gene: TRBD1; len: 16; v_gene: TRBV6-5; j_gene: TRBJ1-1; CDR3aa: CASSYSSTGGDTEAFF; CDR3nt: TGTGCCAGCAGTTACTCGAGTACAGGGGGTGACACTGAAGCTTTCTTT
abundance: -; d_gene: -; len: 16; v_gene: TRBV9; j_gene: TRBJ1-6; CDR3aa: CASSVATSTANSPLHF; CDR3nt: TGTGCCAGCAGCGTAGCTACGTCGACAGCCAATTCACCCCTCCACTTT
abundance: -; d_gene: -; len: 11; v_gene: TRBV6-6; j_gene: TRBJ1-6; CDR3aa: CASSQNSPLHF; CDR3nt: TGTGCCAGCAGCCAGAATTCACCCCTCCACTTT
abundance: -; d_gene: TRBD1; len: 14; v_gene: TRBV11-1; j_gene: TRBJ2-7; CDR3aa: CASSLAQGTYEQYF; CDR3nt: TGTGCCAGCAGCTTGGCACAGGGGACCTACGAGCAGTACTTC
abundance: -; d_gene: -; len: 14; v_gene: TRBV2; j_gene: TRBJ1-5; CDR3aa: CASSEEDEVQPQHF; CDR3nt: TGTGCCAGCAGTGAAGAAGATGAGGTTCAGCCCCAGCATTTT
abundance: once; d_gene: -; len: 17; v_gene: TRBV4-2; j_gene: TRBJ2-5; CDR3aa: CASSQVSATYGGETQYF; CDR3nt: TGTGCCAGCAGCCAAGTTTCAGCGACGTACGGGGGAGAGACCCAGTACTTC
abundance: -; d_gene: -; len: 12; v_gene: TRBV30; j_gene: TRBJ1-4; CDR3aa: CAQRQGMEKLFF; CDR3nt: TGTGCCCAAAGGCAGGGGATGGAAAAACTGTTTTTT
abundance: -; d_gene: -; len: 13; v_gene: TRBV6-4; j_gene: TRBJ1-1; CDR3aa: CASSVDSNTEAFF; CDR3nt: TGTGCCAGCAGTGTCGACAGCAACACTGAAGCTTTCTTT
abundance: -; d_gene: -; len: 15; v_gene: TRBV5-6; j_gene: TRBJ1-6; CDR3aa: CASSLLGAHNSPLHF; CDR3nt: TGTGCCAGCAGCTTGCTAGGGGCCCATAATTCACCCCTCCACTTT
abundance: -; d_gene: TRBD1; len: 14; v_gene: TRBV6-1; j_gene: TRBJ2-5; CDR3aa: CASSEWDRQETQYF; CDR3nt: TGTGCCAGCAGTGAGTGGGACAGACAAGAGACCCAGTACTTC
abundance: -; d_gene: TRBD2; len: 17; v_gene: TRBV14; j_gene: TRBJ2-5; CDR3aa: CASSQGSSGRLQETQYF; CDR3nt: TGTGCCAGCAGCCAGGGATCTAGCGGACGCCTTCAAGAGACCCAGTACTTC
abundance: once; d_gene: -; len: 15; v_gene: TRBV19; j_gene: TRBJ1-2; CDR3aa: CASSQQGHANYGYTF; CDR3nt: TGTGCCAGTAGTCAGCAGGGTCATGCTAACTATGGCTACACCTTC
abundance: -; d_gene: TRBD1; len: 12; v_gene: TRBV5-4; j_gene: TRBJ2-7; CDR3aa: CASSLQVGQQNF; CDR3nt: TGTGCCAGCAGCCTTCAGGTGGGACAGCAAAATTTC
abundance: -; d_gene: -; len: 13; v_gene: TRBV18; j_gene: TRBJ1-6; CDR3aa: CASSRQDTSPLHF; CDR3nt: TGTGCCAGCTCACGACAGGATACATCACCCCTCCACTTT
abundance: -; d_gene: -; len: 12; v_gene: TRBV29-1; j_gene: TRBJ1-2; CDR3aa: CSVDRDAYGYTF; CDR3nt: TGCAGCGTTGACAGGGATGCTTATGGCTACACCTTC
abundance: -; d_gene: -; len: 16; v_gene: TRBV5-6; j_gene: TRBJ1-3; CDR3aa: CASSRWIQGSGNTIYF; CDR3nt: TGTGCCAGCAGCCGGTGGATACAGGGTTCTGGAAACACCATATATTTT
abundance: -; d_gene: TRBD2; len: 14; v_gene: TRBV7-3; j_gene: TRBJ2-3; CDR3aa: CASSLRTSRDTQYF; CDR3nt: TGTGCCAGCAGCTTACGGACTAGCCGAGATACGCAGTATTTT
abundance: -; d_gene: TRBD1; len: 15; v_gene: TRBV19; j_gene: TRBJ2-4; CDR3aa: CASSIGGTGVYIQYF; CDR3nt: TGTGCCAGTAGTATCGGTGGGACAGGGGTTTACATTCAGTACTTC
abundance: -; d_gene: TRBD2; len: 16; v_gene: TRBV5-1; j_gene: TRBJ2-7; CDR3aa: CASSFGVAGVFYEQYF; CDR3nt: TGCGCCAGCAGCTTCGGGGTAGCGGGAGTTTTCTACGAGCAGTACTTC
abundance: few; d_gene: -; len: 15; v_gene: TRBV5-5; j_gene: TRBJ1-1; CDR3aa: CASSLAATGGTEAFF; CDR3nt: TGTGCCAGCAGCTTGGCAGCCACCGGGGGGACTGAAGCTTTCTTT
abundance: -; d_gene: TRBD1; len: 14; v_gene: TRBV7-9; j_gene: TRBJ1-2; CDR3aa: CASSGQGSLYGYTF; CDR3nt: TGTGCCAGCAGCGGACAGGGAAGTCTCTATGGCTACACCTTC
abundance: -; d_gene: -; len: 15; v_gene: TRBV7-6; j_gene: TRBJ1-3; CDR3aa: CASSLARQGGNTIYF; CDR3nt: TGTGCCAGCAGCTTAGCGCGGCAGGGTGGAAACACCATATATTTT
abundance: -; d_gene: -; len: 13; v_gene: TRBV19; j_gene: TRBJ1-1; CDR3aa: CASSISPGGEAFF; CDR3nt: TGTGCCAGTAGTATAAGCCCCGGGGGTGAAGCTTTCTTT
abundance: -; d_gene: -; len: 14; v_gene: TRBV27; j_gene: TRBJ1-6; CDR3aa: CASSLGQYNSPLHF; CDR3nt: TGTGCCAGCAGTTTAGGGCAGTATAATTCACCCCTCCACTTT
abundance: -; d_gene: -; len: 15; v_gene: TRBV11-3; j_gene: TRBJ1-1; CDR3aa: CASSTGSGENTEAFF; CDR3nt: TGTGCCAGCAGTACAGGGAGTGGGGAGAACACTGAAGCTTTCTTT
abundance: -; d_gene: -; len: 14; v_gene: TRBV18; j_gene: TRBJ2-5; CDR3aa: CASSPQAGSETQYF; CDR3nt: TGTGCCAGCTCACCACAGGCAGGATCGGAGACCCAGTACTTC
abundance: -; d_gene: TRBD2; len: 15; v_gene: TRBV6-1; j_gene: TRBJ2-1; CDR3aa: CASSLRLAEYNEQFF; CDR3nt: TGTGCCAGCAGTCTCAGACTAGCGGAGTACAATGAGCAGTTCTTC
abundance: -; d_gene: -; len: 15; v_gene: TRBV28; j_gene: TRBJ1-5; CDR3aa: CASSPIMGQNQPQHF; CDR3nt: TGTGCCAGCAGTCCCATAATGGGGCAAAATCAGCCCCAGCATTTT
abundance: -; d_gene: -; len: 14; v_gene: TRBV27; j_gene: TRBJ2-3; CDR3aa: CASGLAGPTDTQYF; CDR3nt: TGTGCCAGCGGGTTGGCGGGACCCACAGATACGCAGTATTTT
abundance: -; d_gene: TRBD1; len: 15; v_gene: TRBV7-8; j_gene: TRBJ2-3; CDR3aa: CASRKRQGATDTQYF; CDR3nt: TGTGCCAGCAGGAAAAGACAGGGGGCAACCGATACGCAGTATTTT
abundance: -; d_gene: TRBD1; len: 13; v_gene: TRBV2; j_gene: TRBJ1-2; CDR3aa: CASSGDSNYGYTF; CDR3nt: TGTGCCAGCAGTGGGGACAGTAACTATGGCTACACCTTC
abundance: -; d_gene: TRBD2; len: 15; v_gene: TRBV28; j_gene: TRBJ2-5; CDR3aa: CATLGRGLAEETQYF; CDR3nt: TGTGCCACCCTTGGTCGGGGACTAGCTGAAGAGACCCAGTACTTC
abundance: -; d_gene: TRBD2; len: 17; v_gene: TRBV9; j_gene: TRBJ2-3; CDR3aa: CASSGASGSIGPDTQYF; CDR3nt: TGTGCCAGCAGCGGAGCTAGCGGGAGTATTGGTCCAGATACGCAGTATTTT
abundance: once; d_gene: -; len: 12; v_gene: TRBV30; j_gene: TRBJ2-3; CDR3aa: CAWSQISDTQYF; CDR3nt: TGTGCCTGGAGCCAGATATCAGATACGCAGTATTTT